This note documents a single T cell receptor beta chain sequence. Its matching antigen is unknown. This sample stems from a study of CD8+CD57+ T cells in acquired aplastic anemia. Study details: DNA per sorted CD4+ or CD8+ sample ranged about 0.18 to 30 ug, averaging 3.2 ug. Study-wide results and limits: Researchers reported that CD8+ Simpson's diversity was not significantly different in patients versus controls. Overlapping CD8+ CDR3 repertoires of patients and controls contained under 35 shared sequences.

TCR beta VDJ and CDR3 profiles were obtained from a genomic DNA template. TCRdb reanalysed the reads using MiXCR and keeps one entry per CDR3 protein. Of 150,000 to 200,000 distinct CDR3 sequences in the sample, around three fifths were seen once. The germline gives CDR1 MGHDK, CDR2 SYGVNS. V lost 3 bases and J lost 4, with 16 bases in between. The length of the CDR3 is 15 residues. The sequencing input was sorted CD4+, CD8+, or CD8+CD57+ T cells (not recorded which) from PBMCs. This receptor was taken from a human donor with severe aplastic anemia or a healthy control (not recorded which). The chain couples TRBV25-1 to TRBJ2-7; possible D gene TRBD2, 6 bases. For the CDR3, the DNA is TGTGCCAGCAGTGATTCGGGAGAGGGCCTTTACGAGCAGTACTTC. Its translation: CASSDSGEGLYEQYF.